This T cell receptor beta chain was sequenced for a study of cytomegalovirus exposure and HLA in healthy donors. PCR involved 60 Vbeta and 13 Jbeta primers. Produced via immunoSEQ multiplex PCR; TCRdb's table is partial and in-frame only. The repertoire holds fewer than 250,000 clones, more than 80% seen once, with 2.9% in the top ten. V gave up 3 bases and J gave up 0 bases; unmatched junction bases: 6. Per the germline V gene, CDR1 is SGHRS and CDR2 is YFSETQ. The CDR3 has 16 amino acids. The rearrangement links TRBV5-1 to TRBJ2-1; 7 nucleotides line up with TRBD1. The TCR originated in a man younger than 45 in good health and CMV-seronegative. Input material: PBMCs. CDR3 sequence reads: CASSSGTVRSYNEQFF. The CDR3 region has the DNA TGCGCCAGCAGCTCCGGGACAGTCCGCTCCTACAATGAGCAGTTCTTC.